Shown below are 29 T cell receptor beta chains from a single sample sequenced in a study of T cells in Graves' hyperthyroidism and ophthalmopathy. RNA transcripts gave rise to amplified TCR beta CDR3 regions. TCR CDR3 regions were first amplified by RT-PCR with HTBI primers. One entry per CDR3 protein results from TCRdb running MiXCR on the multiplex PCR reads. The repertoire holds roughly 380,000 distinct CDR3 sequences, with roughly an eighth as singletons. Sequenced input: blood. The receptors derive from a woman younger than 35 with Graves' hyperthyroidism.

This clonotype was detected many times. The J gene is TRBJ2-1, the V gene TRBV7-2; the match to TRBD1 covers 9 bases. The CDR3 consists of 15 residues. The germline V gene has CDR1 SGHTA and CDR2 FQGNSA. V was pared by 4 bases and J by 6 bases, with 7 bases of the junction left unmatched. CDR3 bases: TGTGCCAGCAGCTCCGACAGGGGGGAGGTCAATGAGCAGTTCTTC. It encodes CASSSDRGEVNEQFF.

The chain has TRBV5-6 and TRBJ2-3, with D unclear. V gave up 4 bases and J gave up 5 bases, with 14 bases separating them. The CDR3 is made up of 14 amino acids. The V gene's germline CDR1 is SGHDT and CDR2 YYEEEE. CDR3 sequence (DNA): TGTGCCAGCAGCCTGATCGACGGAAAAGATACGCAGTATTTT. It yields the protein CASSLIDGKDTQYF.

Ten or more counts support this clonotype. V usage is TRBV7-9 and J usage is TRBJ2-1; D possibly corresponds to TRBD2 (5 bases). This CDR3 contains 13 residues. V was cut by 2 bases and J by 7 bases, with 9 bases left in between. CDR1 is SEHNR, CDR2 FQNEAQ, per germline (reference sequence). CDR3 DNA: TGTGCCAGCAGCTTAAGACTAACAAATGAGCAGTTCTTC. Translating it yields CASSLRLTNEQFF.

This clonotype has a handful of counts. The chain carries TRBV20-1 and TRBJ2-5, with D unresolved. The germline V gene has CDR1 DFQATT and CDR2 SNEGSKA (reference sequence). V lost 3 bases and J lost 5, with 10 bases in between. This CDR3 contains 12 residues. CDR3 nucleotide sequence: TGCAGTGCTAGTTCGGCCATGGAGACCCAGTACTTC. As protein: CSASSAMETQYF.

The chain links TRBV19 to TRBJ1-1; D gene ambiguous. Germline V gives CDR1 LNHDA, CDR2 SQIVND (reference sequence). V was trimmed by 7 bases and J by 1 base, leaving 7 bases between them. The CDR3 loop spans 12 amino acids. DNA for the CDR3: TGTGCCAGTAATTACGGGAACACTGAAGCTTTCTTT. This gives the protein CASNYGNTEAFF.

This clonotype turned up a few times. The chain links TRBV9 to TRBJ2-7; 9 nucleotides align to TRBD2. Trimming at V came to 0 bases and at J to 4 bases, leaving 8 bases not matched to a gene. Germline V gene data show CDR1 as SGDLS and CDR2 as YYNGEE. CDR3 length equals 16 residues. The DNA of the CDR3 is TGTGCCAGCAGCGTAGCTCAGGCTAGCGGGACTTACGAGCAGTACTTC. Encoded protein: CASSVAQASGTYEQYF.

A note on this clonotype: Since a much larger clone is just one base distant, this may be a read error. CDR3 coding DNA: TGTGCCAGCAGCCGTAAATGGGGACAGGGGGCAGACGAGCAGTACTTC. Encoded protein: CASSRKWGQGADEQYF. V usage is TRBV7-2 and J usage is TRBJ2-7; 12 bases map to TRBD1. The CDR3 loop spans 16 amino acids. Losses at the gene ends were 5 bases for V and 5 bases for J; bases not matched to a gene: 10. Germline lookup yields CDR1 SGHTA and CDR2 FQGNSA.

This clonotype was recorded many times. The chain uses TRBV7-2 and TRBJ1-1; 7 bases agree with TRBD1. The germline CDR1 and CDR2 sequences are SGHTA and FQGNSA. V shed 1 base and J 4 bases; nucleotides not matched to a gene: 6. The CDR3 covers 15 residues. CDR3 protein: CASSLGEQGTTEAFF. CDR3 bases: TGTGCCAGCAGCTTAGGGGAACAGGGGACCACTGAAGCTTTCTTT.

This chain joins TRBV18 and TRBJ2-3; D is perhaps TRBD1 or TRBD2 (5 bases each). The CDR3 has 16 residues. Looked up from germline, CDR1 is KGHSH and CDR2 is LQKENI. V dropped 5 bases and J dropped 3 bases, with 18 bases sitting between them. CDR3 sequence (DNA): TGTGCCAGCTCAACCATACGGGGCCAGTGGACAGATACGCAGTATTTT. It yields the protein CASSTIRGQWTDTQYF.

This clonotype was seen ten or more times. The CDR3 region is CASSFPQGGQPQHF. In nucleotides, the CDR3 is TGTGCCAGCAGTTTCCCACAGGGCGGTCAGCCCCAGCATTTT. The V gene is TRBV28, the J gene TRBJ1-5; TRBD1 is a possible D gene (6 bases). The CDR3 covers 14 residues. Per the germline V gene, CDR1 is MDHEN and CDR2 is SYDVKM. The V and J ends lost 3 bases and 6 bases respectively, with 12 bases between them.

Points on this clonotype: Mismatch with germline at one junction end may stem from a read error. The chain couples TRBV27 to TRBJ1-5; D not certain. Looked up from germline, CDR1 is MNHEY and CDR2 is SMNVEV (reference sequence). The CDR3 loop spans 13 amino acids. The CDR3 is CTSSRMNNQPQHF. The CDR3 DNA is TGTACCAGCAGTCGTATGAACAATCAGCCCCAGCATTTT.

There are a few counts of this clonotype. A clone one base away is much larger, so this may be a read error. The genes are TRBV6-2 or TRBV6-3 and TRBJ2-7, with D possibly being TRBD2 (6 bases). The CDR3 totals 13 residues. From germline, CDR1 is MNHEY and CDR2 SVGEGT. Trimming took off 5 bases at V and 6 bases at J, with 14 bases between the two ends. The CDR3 DNA is TGTGCCAGCAGTCAACGGAGGGCCTGCGAGCAGTACTTC. The encoded protein is CASSQRRACEQYF.

Many counts were recorded for this clonotype. The chain joins TRBV6-1 to TRBJ2-3, with 9 bases lining up with TRBD2. V dropped 8 bases and J dropped 6; count of bases not matched to a gene: 9. Germline loops: CDR1 MNHNS, CDR2 SASEGT. The CDR3 contains 14 residues. This chain's CDR3 is CASSAGTSPDTQYF. The CDR3, as DNA: TGTGCCAGCTCAGCCGGGACTAGCCCGGATACGCAGTATTTT.

This rearrangement joins TRBV9 to TRBJ2-7; possible D gene TRBD2, 5 bases. There are 14 residues in the CDR3. Germline CDR1 and CDR2: SGDLS and YYNGEE. V lost 0 bases to trimming and J lost 6 bases, with 13 bases between them. The CDR3 loop is CASSVGPGSREQYF. The CDR3 DNA sequence: TGTGCCAGCAGCGTAGGACCGGGGTCACGCGAGCAGTACTTC.

This clonotype was counted at least ten times. The rearrangement uses TRBV7-6 and TRBJ2-1, with TRBD2 matching 9 bases. J was trimmed by 5 bases and V by 0 bases; bases with no gene match: 8. In germline, CDR1 is SGHVS, CDR2 FNYEAQ. The CDR3 totals 17 residues. DNA of the CDR3: TGTGCCAGCAGCTTAGCCCCCCCTAGCGGGGATCACAATGAGCAGTTCTTC. Translated, it gives CASSLAPPSGDHNEQFF.

The chain couples TRBV30 to TRBJ2-7; 8 bases are a match to TRBD1. V lost 0 bases, J lost 3 bases, and 4 bases stayed unmatched. The CDR3 covers 14 residues. Germline CDR1 reads GTSNPN; CDR2 reads SVGIG (reference sequence). This CDR3 reads CAWSVTGGYYEQYF. The CDR3 region has the DNA TGTGCCTGGAGTGTAACAGGGGGGTACTACGAGCAGTACTTC.

This chain links TRBV29-1 with TRBJ2-5; D is perhaps TRBD1 (5 bases). The germline V gene has CDR1 SQVTM and CDR2 ANQGSEA. Trimming pared 0 bases from V and 5 bases from J, leaving 13 bases between. This CDR3 has 14 amino acids. CDR3 in amino acids: CSVEDKGVGETQYF. CDR3 nucleotide sequence: TGCAGCGTTGAAGATAAAGGGGTTGGGGAGACCCAGTACTTC.

Concerning this clonotype: A much larger clone sits a single nucleotide away, making a read error possible. This chain links TRBV5-1 with TRBJ1-1; 9 bases fit TRBD1. This CDR3 contains 15 residues. In germline, CDR1 is SGHRS, CDR2 YFSETQ. J lost 3 bases, V lost 0 bases, and 3 bases had no gene match. CDR3 region: CASSLGQGGDTEAFF. The CDR3 DNA follows: TGCGCCAGCAGCTTGGGACAGGGGGGGGACACTGAAGCTTTCTTT.

This clonotype appeared a few times. This chain links TRBV3-1 with TRBJ2-5, with D perhaps matching TRBD2 (5 bases). The CDR3 contains 14 residues. The germline V and J ends were trimmed by 4 bases and 1 base, with 10 bases remaining between them. Germline loops: CDR1 LGHDT, CDR2 YNNKEL (reference sequence). For the CDR3, the DNA is TGTGCCAGCAGCCTGTCACTAGGCCAAGAGACCCAGTACTTC. Its translation: CASSLSLGQETQYF.

At least ten counts were recorded for this clonotype. This rearrangement joins TRBV6-5 to TRBJ1-1, with 9 bases matching TRBD1. V lost 4 bases to trimming and J lost 1 base; unmatched junction nucleotides: 4. CDR1 and CDR2 (germline): MNHEY, SVGAGI. The CDR3 loop spans 15 amino acids. As DNA, the CDR3 is TGTGCCAGCAGTTCCGACAGGGGGGCGAACACTGAAGCTTTCTTT. This sequence encodes CASSSDRGANTEAFF.

In its sample, this clonotype was seen many times. The gene calls are TRBV30 and TRBJ2-4; the D gene is possibly TRBD2 (5 bases). Trimming took off 3 bases at V and 0 bases at J, with 18 bases between the two ends. CDR1 is GTSNPN, CDR2 SVGIG, per germline (reference sequence). The CDR3 is 17 amino acids. CDR3 residues: CAWSLDQSGIAKNIQYF. The CDR3 DNA follows: TGTGCCTGGAGCCTTGACCAAAGCGGCATAGCCAAAAACATTCAGTACTTC.

This clonotype has a count of ten or more. The V gene is TRBV28, the J gene TRBJ1-1; D is unresolved. The V and J ends lost 1 base and 5 bases respectively, with 5 bases between them. The germline V gene encodes CDR1 MDHEN and CDR2 SYDVKM. This CDR3 has 12 residues. The CDR3 protein is CASSLSHTEAFF. The CDR3 DNA is TGTGCCAGCAGTTTATCCCATACTGAAGCTTTCTTT.

The chain links TRBV24-1 to TRBJ2-7, with 10 bases identical to TRBD1. J lost 0 bases, V lost 3 bases, and 7 bases had no gene match. The V gene's germline CDR1 is KGHDR and CDR2 SFDVKD. CDR3 length: 17 amino acids. In nucleotides, the CDR3 is TGTGCCACCAGTGATGCGCCGGGACAGGGGAGCTCCTACGAGCAGTACTTC. It yields the protein CATSDAPGQGSSYEQYF.

This clonotype was detected a few times. This chain joins TRBV28 and TRBJ1-5, with D perhaps TRBD1 (6 bases). Trimming pared 2 bases from V and 0 bases from J, leaving 11 bases between. Germline V gives CDR1 MDHEN, CDR2 SYDVKM. The CDR3 totals 16 residues. CDR3 amino acids: CASSLRGGYSNQPQHF. Here the CDR3 DNA reads TGTGCCAGCAGTTTAAGGGGGGGTTATAGCAATCAGCCCCAGCATTTT.

This clonotype has a count of ten or more. The V call is TRBV7-9, the J call TRBJ2-3, with 9 bases that match TRBD1. The germline V gene encodes CDR1 SEHNR and CDR2 FQNEAQ (reference sequence). This CDR3 spans 17 amino acids. Germline trimming cut 7 bases from V and 3 bases from J; bases unmatched to any gene: 14. The CDR3 DNA sequence: TGTGCCAGCAAAGGGACAGGGAGTTTAATTCGGACAGATACGCAGTATTTT. Translated: CASKGTGSLIRTDTQYF.

This clonotype was detected ten times or more. This rearrangement joins TRBV15 to TRBJ2-7; no definite D call. Germline-derived CDR1 and CDR2 are LNHNV and YYDKDF (reference sequence). Trimming pared 0 bases from V and 3 bases from J, leaving 12 bases between. The CDR3 sequence is 15 residues long. In DNA, the CDR3 is TGTGCCACCAGCAGAGAATCGGCAGGCAACTACGAGCAGTACTTC. It translates to CATSRESAGNYEQYF.

DNA for the CDR3: TGTGCCAGCAGCCGAATGGGACAGACGAGCACAGATACGCAGTATTTT. It is translated as CASSRMGQTSTDTQYF. The chain combines TRBV14 with TRBJ2-3; 7 bases map to TRBD1. The CDR3 is made up of 16 amino acids. V shed 4 bases, J shed 0 bases, and the junction held 7 bases outside the gene matches. CDR1 is SGHDN, CDR2 FVKESK, per germline.

This clonotype was picked up many times. The V and J genes are TRBV7-2 and TRBJ1-4; no firm D call. The CDR3 length is 15 residues. The germline CDR1 and CDR2 sequences are SGHTA and FQGNSA. V dropped 1 base and J dropped 0 bases, with 6 bases sitting between them. The DNA of the CDR3 is TGTGCCAGCAGCTTAGAGACGGCAACTAATGAAAAACTGTTTTTT. Translated: CASSLETATNEKLFF.

Only a few counts were recorded for this clonotype. The V gene is TRBV20-1, the J gene TRBJ2-1; 10 nucleotides align to TRBD2. Trimming cost V 2 bases and J 3 bases; bases outside gene matches: 4. The germline V gene encodes CDR1 DFQATT and CDR2 SNEGSKA (reference sequence). The length of the CDR3 is 15 residues. CDR3 residues: CSARPGTSDYNEQFF. DNA of the CDR3: TGCAGTGCTAGACCCGGGACTAGCGACTACAATGAGCAGTTCTTC.